The clone carrying this T cell receptor (beta chain) turned up a few times. The sample belongs to a study of blood T cells in healthy people across ages. V shed 2 bases and J shed 5 bases, with 20 bases lying between them. The CDR3 has 16 residues. Per the germline V gene, CDR1 is DFQATT and CDR2 is SNEGSKA (reference sequence). Combining a sample-barcoded 5' primer with a J-beta primer mix, a second PCR ran for about 7 to 12 cycles. TCRdb fed the 5' RACE reads into MiXCR, producing one record per CDR3 protein. The sample has 1.8 million or so distinct CDR3 sequences, about 39% seen once. The sample consisted of blood. This chain connects TRBV20-1 to TRBJ2-3; TRBD1 is a possible D gene (5 bases). The receptor comes from a human donor in good health. CDR3 sequence: CSARILSHSQGDTQYF. Written as DNA, the CDR3 is TGCAGTGCTAGAATTCTTTCTCATTCCCAGGGAGATACGCAGTATTTT.